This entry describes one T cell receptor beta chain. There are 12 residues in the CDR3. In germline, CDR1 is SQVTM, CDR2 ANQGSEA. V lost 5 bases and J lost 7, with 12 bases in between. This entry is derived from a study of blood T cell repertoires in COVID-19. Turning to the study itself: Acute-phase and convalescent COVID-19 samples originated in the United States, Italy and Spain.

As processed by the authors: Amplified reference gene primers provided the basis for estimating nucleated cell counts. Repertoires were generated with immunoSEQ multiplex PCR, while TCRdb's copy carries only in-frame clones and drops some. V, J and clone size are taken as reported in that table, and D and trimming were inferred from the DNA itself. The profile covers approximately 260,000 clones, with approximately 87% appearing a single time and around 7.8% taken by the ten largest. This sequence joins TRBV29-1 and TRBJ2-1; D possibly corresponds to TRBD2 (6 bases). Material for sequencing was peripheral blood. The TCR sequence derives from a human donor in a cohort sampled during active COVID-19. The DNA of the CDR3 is TGCAGCGTTCTAAGCGGAGGGAATGAGCAGTTCTTC. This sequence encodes CSVLSGGNEQFF.